This T cell receptor (beta chain) was sequenced during a study of shared clonotypes between healthy human individuals. Generated by immunoSEQ multiplex PCR, the TCRdb table keeps only in-frame clones and is missing some. The sample has about 1.5 million clones, roughly 96% seen once; the top ten hold about 1.2%. Turning to this clone: Other DNA sequences in the sample encode the same CDR3.

The sequencing input was naive CD4+ T cells sorted from blood. Subset given: CD45RA+ positively selected. This receptor was identified in a man aged 25-45 years in good health.

The CDR3 sequence: CASSPPGDTEAFF. CDR3 sequence (DNA): TGTGCCAGCTCACCCCCAGGGGACACTGAAGCTTTCTTT. The chain carries TRBV18 and TRBJ1-1; the D gene is possibly TRBD1 (6 bases). The CDR3 totals 13 residues. V lost 3 bases and J lost 3, with 8 bases in between. Germline CDR1 KGHSH, CDR2 LQKENI.